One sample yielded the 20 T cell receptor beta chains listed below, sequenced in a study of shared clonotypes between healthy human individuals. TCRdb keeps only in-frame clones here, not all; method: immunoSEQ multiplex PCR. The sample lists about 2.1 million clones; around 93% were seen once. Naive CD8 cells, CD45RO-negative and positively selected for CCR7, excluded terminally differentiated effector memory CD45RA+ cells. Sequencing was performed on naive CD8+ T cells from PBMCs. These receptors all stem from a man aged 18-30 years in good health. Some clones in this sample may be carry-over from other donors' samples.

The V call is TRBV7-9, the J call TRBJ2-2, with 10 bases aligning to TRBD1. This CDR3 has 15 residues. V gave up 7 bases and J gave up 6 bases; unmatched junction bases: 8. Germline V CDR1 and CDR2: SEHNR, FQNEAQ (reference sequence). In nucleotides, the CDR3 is TGTGCCAGCATCCCGGGACAGGGGTTCGCCGGGGAGCTGTTTTTT. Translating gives CASIPGQGFAGELFF.

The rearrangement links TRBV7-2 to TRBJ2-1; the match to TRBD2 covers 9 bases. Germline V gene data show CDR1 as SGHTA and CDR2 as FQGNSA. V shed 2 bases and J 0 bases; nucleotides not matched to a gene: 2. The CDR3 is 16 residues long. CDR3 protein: CASSLYSGSSYNEQFF. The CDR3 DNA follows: TGTGCCAGCAGCTTATATAGCGGGAGCTCCTACAATGAGCAGTTCTTC.

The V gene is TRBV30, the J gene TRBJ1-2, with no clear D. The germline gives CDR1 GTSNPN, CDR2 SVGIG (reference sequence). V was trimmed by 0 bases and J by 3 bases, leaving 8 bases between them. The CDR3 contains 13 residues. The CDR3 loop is CAWSVLQHYGYTF. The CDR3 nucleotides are TGTGCCTGGAGTGTACTCCAGCACTATGGCTACACCTTC.

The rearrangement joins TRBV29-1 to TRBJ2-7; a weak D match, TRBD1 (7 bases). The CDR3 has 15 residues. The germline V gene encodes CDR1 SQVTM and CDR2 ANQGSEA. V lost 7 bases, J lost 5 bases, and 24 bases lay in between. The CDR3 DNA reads TGCAGCGCGGGAAAAACAGGCAGGGGGGTGAACGAGCAGTACTTC. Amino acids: CSAGKTGRGVNEQYF.

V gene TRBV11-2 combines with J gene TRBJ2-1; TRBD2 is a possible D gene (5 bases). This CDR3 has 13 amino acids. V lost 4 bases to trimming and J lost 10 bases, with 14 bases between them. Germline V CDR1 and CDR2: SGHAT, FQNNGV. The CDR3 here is CASSWTPAIEQFF. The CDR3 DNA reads TGTGCCAGCAGCTGGACTCCAGCGATCGAGCAGTTCTTC.

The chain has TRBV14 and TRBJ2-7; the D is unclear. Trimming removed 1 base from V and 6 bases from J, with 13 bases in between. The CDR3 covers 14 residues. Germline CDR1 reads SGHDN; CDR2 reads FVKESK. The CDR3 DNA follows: TGTGCCAGCAGCCAAGGAGATACCGCATCCGAGCAGTACTTC. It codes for CASSQGDTASEQYF.

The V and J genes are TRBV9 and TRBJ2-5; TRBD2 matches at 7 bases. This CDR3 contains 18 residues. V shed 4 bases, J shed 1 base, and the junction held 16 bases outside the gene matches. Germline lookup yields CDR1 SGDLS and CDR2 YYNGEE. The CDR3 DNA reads TGTGCCAGCAGCCGACCCCGGGACTACCCAAACTCCCAAGAGACCCAGTACTTC. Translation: CASSRPRDYPNSQETQYF.

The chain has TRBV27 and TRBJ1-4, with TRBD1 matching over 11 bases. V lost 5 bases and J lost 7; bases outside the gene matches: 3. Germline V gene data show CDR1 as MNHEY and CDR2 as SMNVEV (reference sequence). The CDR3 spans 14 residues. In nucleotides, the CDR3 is TGTGCCAGCAGTCCGGGACAGGGGGGTGAAAAACTGTTTTTT. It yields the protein CASSPGQGGEKLFF.

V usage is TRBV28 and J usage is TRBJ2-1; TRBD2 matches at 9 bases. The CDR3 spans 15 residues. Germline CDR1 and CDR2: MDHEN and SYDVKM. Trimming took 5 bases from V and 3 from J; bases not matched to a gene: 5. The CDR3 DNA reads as TGTGCCAGCAGTCCACTAGCGGGTGACTACAATGAGCAGTTCTTC. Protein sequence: CASSPLAGDYNEQFF. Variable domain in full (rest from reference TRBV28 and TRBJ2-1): DVKVTQSSRYLVKRTGEKVFLECVQDMDHENMFWYRQDPGLGLRLIYFSYDVKMKEKGDIPEGYSVSREKKERFSLILESASTNQTSMYLCASSPLAGDYNEQFFGPGTRLTVL.

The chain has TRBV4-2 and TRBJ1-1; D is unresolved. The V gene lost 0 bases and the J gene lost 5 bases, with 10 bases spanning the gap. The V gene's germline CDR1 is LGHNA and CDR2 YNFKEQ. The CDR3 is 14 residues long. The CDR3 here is CASSQDFSETEAFF. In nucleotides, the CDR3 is TGTGCCAGCAGCCAAGATTTTTCGGAGACTGAAGCTTTCTTT.

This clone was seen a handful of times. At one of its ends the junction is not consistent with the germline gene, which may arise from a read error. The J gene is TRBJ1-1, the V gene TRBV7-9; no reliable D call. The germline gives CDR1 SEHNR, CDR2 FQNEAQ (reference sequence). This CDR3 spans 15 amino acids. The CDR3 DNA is TGTGCCAGCAGCTTAGAATTAGGACCCCCCTCTGAGGCTTTCTTT. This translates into CASSLELGPPSEAFF.

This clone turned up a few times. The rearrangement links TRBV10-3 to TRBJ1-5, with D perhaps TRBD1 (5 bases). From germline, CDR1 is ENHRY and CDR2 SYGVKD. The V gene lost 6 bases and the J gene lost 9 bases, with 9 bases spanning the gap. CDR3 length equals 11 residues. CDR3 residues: CAIRGEGPQHF. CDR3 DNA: TGTGCCATCAGGGGGGAGGGGCCCCAGCATTTT.

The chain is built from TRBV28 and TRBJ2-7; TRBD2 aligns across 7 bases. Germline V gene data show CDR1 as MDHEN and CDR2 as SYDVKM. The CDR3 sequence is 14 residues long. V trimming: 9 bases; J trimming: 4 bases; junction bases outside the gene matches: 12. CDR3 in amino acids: CASAFRGGWYEQYF. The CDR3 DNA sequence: TGTGCCAGTGCGTTCCGGGGAGGGTGGTACGAGCAGTACTTC.

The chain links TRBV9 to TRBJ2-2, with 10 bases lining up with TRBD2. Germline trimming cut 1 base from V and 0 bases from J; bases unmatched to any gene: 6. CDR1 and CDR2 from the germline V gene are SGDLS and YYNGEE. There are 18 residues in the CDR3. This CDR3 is CASSVTLAGRSNTGELFF. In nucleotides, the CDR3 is TGTGCCAGCAGCGTAACACTAGCGGGACGCTCGAACACCGGGGAGCTGTTTTTT.

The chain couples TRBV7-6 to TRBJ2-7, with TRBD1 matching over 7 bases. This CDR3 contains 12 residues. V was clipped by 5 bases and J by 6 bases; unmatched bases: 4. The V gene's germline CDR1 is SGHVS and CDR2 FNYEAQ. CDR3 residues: CASSQGQREQYF. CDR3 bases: TGTGCCAGCAGCCAGGGACAGCGCGAGCAGTACTTC.

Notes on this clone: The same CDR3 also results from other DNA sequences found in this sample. This CDR3 reads CAISERDNQPQHF. CDR3 DNA: TGTGCCATCAGTGAGAGGGATAATCAGCCCCAGCATTTT. The chain has TRBV10-3 and TRBJ1-5; D gene uncertain. CDR3 size: 13 residues. The germline V and J ends were trimmed by 2 bases and 4 bases, with 6 bases remaining between them. Looked up from germline, CDR1 is ENHRY and CDR2 is SYGVKD.

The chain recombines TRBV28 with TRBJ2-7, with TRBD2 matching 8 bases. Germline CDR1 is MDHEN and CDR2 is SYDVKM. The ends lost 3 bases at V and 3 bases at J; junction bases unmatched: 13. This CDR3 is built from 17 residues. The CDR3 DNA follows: TGTGCCAGCAGTTTGTTGGGTATGGCGGCGGGAGGCTACGAGCAGTACTTC. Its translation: CASSLLGMAAGGYEQYF.

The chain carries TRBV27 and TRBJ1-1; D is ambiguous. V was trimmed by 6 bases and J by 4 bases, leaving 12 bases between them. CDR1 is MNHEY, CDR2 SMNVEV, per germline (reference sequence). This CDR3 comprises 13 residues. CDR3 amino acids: CASSPGVTTEAFF. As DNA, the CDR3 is TGTGCCAGCAGCCCCGGGGTTACCACTGAAGCTTTCTTT.

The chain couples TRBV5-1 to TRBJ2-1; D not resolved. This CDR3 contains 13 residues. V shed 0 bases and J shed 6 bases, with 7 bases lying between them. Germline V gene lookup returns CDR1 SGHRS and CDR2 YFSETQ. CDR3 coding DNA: TGCGCCAGCAGCTTGGCCGAGAGCAATGAGCAGTTCTTC. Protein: CASSLAESNEQFF. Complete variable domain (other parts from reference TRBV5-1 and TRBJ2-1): KAGVTQTPRYLIKTRGQQVTLSCSPISGHRSVSWYQQTPGQGLQFLFEYFSETQRNKGNFPGRFSGRQFSNSRSEMNVSTLELGDSALYLCASSLAESNEQFFGPGTRLTVL.

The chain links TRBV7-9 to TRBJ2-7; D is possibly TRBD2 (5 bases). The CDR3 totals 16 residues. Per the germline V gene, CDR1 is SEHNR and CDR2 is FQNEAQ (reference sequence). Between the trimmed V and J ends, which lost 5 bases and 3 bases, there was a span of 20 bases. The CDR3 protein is CASSPYRENLDYEQYF. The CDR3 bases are TGTGCCAGCAGCCCGTACCGGGAAAACCTGGACTACGAGCAGTACTTC.